These T cell receptor beta chains were read from a single sample in a study of early T cells in non-severe SARS-CoV-2 infection. TCRdb re-derived calls from the 5' RACE reads in MiXCR, one entry per CDR3 protein. This table has 25,000 to 30,000 distinct CDR3 sequences, about 5% appearing once. Sequencing input: whole blood. Receptors were obtained from an adult who was a healthcare worker with PCR-confirmed SARS-CoV-2 infection or an uninfected control (not recorded which). Each CDR3 is given with its conserved first and last residue. D genes are given only for firm matches. Size is stated for part of the rows, as once, few or many counts, or as a class when the clone is expanded.

size	D	V	J	DNA	CDR3
many	.	TRBV20-1	TRBJ2-3	TGCAGTGCTAGAGATTCGGGGGCTGGGTTTCCAGATACGCAGTATTTT	CSARDSGAGFPDTQYF
many	.	TRBV5-5	TRBJ1-2	TGTGCCAGCAGCAAGGGGGCTAACTATGGCTACACCTTC	CASSKGANYGYTF
few	.	TRBV29-1	TRBJ2-7	TGCAGCGCCAGAAACCAGAACGCACCCGAGCAGTACTTC	CSARNQNAPEQYF
many	.	TRBV11-3	TRBJ2-1	TGTGCCAGCAGCTCCAGCGCCAACTTCTACAATGAGCAGTTCTTC	CASSSSANFYNEQFF
many	TRBD2	TRBV29-1	TRBJ2-7	TGCAGCGTTGAGTTTAGCGGGGTCTCCTACGAGCAGTACTTC	CSVEFSGVSYEQYF
many	TRBD1	TRBV29-1	TRBJ1-3	TGCAGCCATTCTGGGACAGGGGCTGGAAACACCATATATTTT	CSHSGTGAGNTIYF
many	TRBD1	TRBV30	TRBJ2-2	TGTGCCTGGAGGACAGGGTTTAGTACCGGGGAGCTGTTTTTT	CAWRTGFSTGELFF
many	TRBD2	TRBV7-8	TRBJ2-7	TGTGCCAGCAGCCGTCTAGCGGAGCTACTTTACGAGCAGTACTTC	CASSRLAELLYEQYF
few	.	TRBV27	TRBJ2-5	TGTGCCAGTGACCTACGGGCTATCCAATCCCAAGAGACCCAGTACTTC	CASDLRAIQSQETQYF
many	TRBD2	TRBV5-5	TRBJ2-7	TGTGCCAGCACCCGGAGACTAGCGGTAAACGAGCAGTACTTC	CASTRRLAVNEQYF
.	.	TRBV28	TRBJ2-2	TGTGCCAGCAGTTCGGACAGAGGGGCGAACACCGGGGAGCTGTTTTTT	CASSSDRGANTGELFF
many	.	TRBV27	TRBJ1-6	TGTGCCAGCAGTTTAGGAACGAAGGAAACAGTTCGAAAGCGAAATTCACCCCTCCACTTT	CASSLGTKETVRKRNSPLHF
many	TRBD2	TRBV5-1	TRBJ2-1	TGCGCCAGCAGCTTGGCTAGCGGGGGGAGGAATGAGCAGTTCTTC	CASSLASGGRNEQFF
many	.	TRBV29-1	TRBJ1-2	TGCAGCGTCGGGACGGATTATGGCTACACCTTC	CSVGTDYGYTF
many	.	TRBV7-9	TRBJ1-2	TGTGCCAGCAGCTTAGGGGGGAGCTATGGCTACACCTTC	CASSLGGSYGYTF
many	.	TRBV6-5	TRBJ2-1	TGTGCCAGCAGTCCCGCGCCTCAGAGTTATCCGCGTGAGCAGTTCTTC	CASSPAPQSYPREQFF
few	.	TRBV30	TRBJ2-2	TGTGCCTGGAGTGGGTATGGGACCCAGGGCGCCGGGGAGCTGTTTTTT	CAWSGYGTQGAGELFF
many	.	TRBV27	TRBJ2-2	TGTGCCAGCAGTTTTTCTGGGCAGGCGGCAAGAGACACCGGGGAGCTGTTTTTT	CASSFSGQAARDTGELFF
many	TRBD2	TRBV29-1	TRBJ2-3	TGCAGCGCCGTAGGACCCAGCGGGAGGGCCGCAGATACGCAGTATTTT	CSAVGPSGRAADTQYF
many	TRBD1	TRBV4-1	TRBJ2-1	TGCGCCAGCAGTTCCCCCGGGACAGGGGGCAATGAGCAGTTCTTC	CASSSPGTGGNEQFF
few	.	TRBV25-1	TRBJ2-5	TGTGCCAGCAGTGAGCCGAACAGGGCGGAGACCCAGTACTTC	CASSEPNRAETQYF
.	.	TRBV6-5	TRBJ2-7	TGTGCCAGCAGAACTACGATTAGCTCCTACGAGCAGTACTTC	CASRTTISSYEQYF
.	.	TRBV12-3/TRBV12-4	TRBJ1-1	TGTGCCAGCAGTTTCAACAGGGCGTCTACTGAAGCTTTCTTT	CASSFNRASTEAFF
many	TRBD1	TRBV19	TRBJ1-2	TGTGCCAGTAGTTCCTGGACAGGGGACGTTTCTAACTATGGCTACACCTTC	CASSSWTGDVSNYGYTF
many	.	TRBV7-3	TRBJ2-3	TGTGCCAGCAGCGTACCGGGAGCAACGCAGTATTTT	CASSVPGATQYF
many	.	TRBV11-2	TRBJ2-5	TGTGCCAGCAGCGCCCGGTACCAAGAGACCCAGTACTTC	CASSARYQETQYF
.	TRBD1	TRBV11-2	TRBJ2-5	TGTGCCAGCAGCTTAGAGTACCGGAACAGGGGGCGAGAGACCCAGTACTTC	CASSLEYRNRGRETQYF
.	TRBD1	TRBV29-1	TRBJ1-1	TGCAGCGTAAGACAGGGGAAGGACACTGAAGCTTTCTTT	CSVRQGKDTEAFF
many	.	TRBV7-9	TRBJ2-2	TGTGCCAGCAGCTTATTAGTCGCCGGGGAGCTGTTTTTT	CASSLLVAGELFF
many	.	TRBV10-3	TRBJ1-1	TGTGCCATCAGTGAGAGCATTGGGGACATACTAGTCTTT	CAISESIGDILVF
many	TRBD2	TRBV4-2	TRBJ2-5	TGTGCCAGCAGCCTCCCCACGGCTTCCACTAGCGGGGGGCATCAAGAGACCCAGTACTTC	CASSLPTASTSGGHQETQYF
.	.	TRBV29-1	TRBJ2-1	TGCAGCGTTGGCCAACTTCAATTCGACTACAATGAGCAGTTCTTC	CSVGQLQFDYNEQFF
many	.	TRBV7-9	TRBJ2-7	TGTGCCAGCAGCCCCCGCCCGGACAGGGACTGGGACTACCCCAACGAGCAGTACTTC	CASSPRPDRDWDYPNEQYF
.	.	TRBV7-9	TRBJ2-7	TGTGCCAGCAGCCTATCCGGTGGGTACGAGCAGTACTTC	CASSLSGGYEQYF
many	.	TRBV11-3	TRBJ2-7	TGTGCCAGCAGCGCGATGACTTGGACGGACTCCTACGAGCAGTACTTC	CASSAMTWTDSYEQYF
few	.	TRBV2	TRBJ1-1	TGTGCCAGCAGTGAGCACAGGCGGATGGACACTGAAGCTTTCTTT	CASSEHRRMDTEAFF